Listed below are T cell receptor beta chains from one sample, sequenced in a study of T-cell memory formation after mild COVID-19. A single record per CDR3 protein comes from TCRdb applying MiXCR to the 5' RACE reads. In the table there are 150,000 to 200,000 distinct CDR3 sequences, 20% to 25% of which are singletons. The sample comprised PBMCs or a T cell subset sorted from them (not recorded which). These receptors came from an adult woman who had mild COVID-19 (a few samples of this study predate the infection). Cell type and time point are not known. CDR3s include the opening cysteine and the closing phenylalanine or tryptophan. A D gene is named only where the DNA matches it firmly. The listing skips clone size in some rows; elsewhere it reads once, few, many or a size class.

size,V,D,J,CDR3,DNA
NA,TRBV2,NA,TRBJ2-1,CASNDWGYNEQFF,TGTGCCAGCAACGATTGGGGTTACAATGAGCAGTTCTTC
few,TRBV24-1,NA,TRBJ2-5,CATSDLRQGNQETQYF,TGTGCCACCAGTGATTTGCGTCAGGGAAACCAAGAGACCCAGTACTTC
few,TRBV7-9,NA,TRBJ1-1,CASSLENEWAFF,TGTGCCAGCAGCTTAGAGAACGAGTGGGCTTTCTTT
NA,TRBV24-1,NA,TRBJ2-1,CATSDFIGSRNEQFF,TGTGCCACCAGTGATTTTATCGGGAGTAGAAATGAGCAGTTCTTC
NA,TRBV19,TRBD1,TRBJ1-2,CASSPRDRGGYGYTF,TGTGCCAGTAGCCCCCGGGACAGGGGTGGCTATGGCTACACCTTC
few,TRBV21-1,NA,TRBJ2-7,CASSNGGPPGGALNEQYF,TGTGCCAGCAGCAATGGGGGGCCGCCAGGGGGTGCCTTGAATGAGCAGTACTTC
few,TRBV2,NA,TRBJ2-3,CASRVLADTQYF,TGTGCCAGCAGGGTACTAGCCGATACGCAGTATTTT
few,TRBV12-3/TRBV12-4,NA,TRBJ2-7,CASRRGNEQYF,TGTGCCAGCAGGAGGGGGAACGAGCAGTACTTC
NA,TRBV27,NA,TRBJ2-3,CASSFSAGGTDTQYF,TGTGCCAGCAGTTTTTCGGCAGGGGGCACAGATACGCAGTATTTT
NA,TRBV29-1,NA,TRBJ2-7,CSVVRGPGEQYF,TGCAGCGTTGTCCGGGGGCCGGGCGAGCAGTACTTC
few,TRBV5-6,NA,TRBJ1-1,CASSLATAENTEAFF,TGTGCCAGCAGCTTGGCCACGGCGGAGAACACTGAAGCTTTCTTT
few,TRBV7-9,NA,TRBJ2-5,CASSWGAEAQYF,TGTGCCAGCAGCTGGGGAGCGGAGGCCCAGTACTTC
few,TRBV7-9,NA,TRBJ2-7,CASSSSGFPYEQYF,TGTGCCAGCAGCTCGAGCGGGTTTCCCTACGAGCAGTACTTC
NA,TRBV4-1,TRBD1,TRBJ2-1,CASRSLTPGTGEAYNEQFF,TGCGCCAGCAGATCCCTAACGCCGGGGACAGGGGAAGCCTACAATGAGCAGTTCTTC
many,TRBV5-1,NA,TRBJ2-3,CASSFRYLTDTQYF,TGCGCCAGCAGCTTCCGGTATCTCACAGATACGCAGTATTTT
many,TRBV15,TRBD1,TRBJ2-7,CATSRSGTESYEQYF,TGTGCCACCAGCAGATCCGGGACAGAATCCTACGAGCAGTACTTC
NA,TRBV28,NA,TRBJ2-1,CASSLGALGNEQFF,TGTGCCAGCAGTTTAGGAGCCCTAGGCAATGAGCAGTTCTTC
few,TRBV7-9,NA,TRBJ1-1,CASSHGAGDTEAFF,TGTGCCAGCAGTCATGGGGCAGGGGACACTGAAGCTTTCTTT
NA,TRBV12-3/TRBV12-4,NA,TRBJ1-2,CASSPLSSRGGATNYGYTF,TGTGCCAGCAGTCCGTTATCTTCAAGGGGGGGGGCTACGAACTATGGCTACACCTTC
NA,TRBV6-5,TRBD1,TRBJ2-3,CASSLGQGITDTQYF,TGTGCCAGCAGTTTAGGACAGGGAATCACAGATACGCAGTATTTT
NA,TRBV4-2,TRBD2,TRBJ2-7,CASSQDLRRAGDPYEQYF,TGTGCCAGCAGCCAAGATCTACGTCGAGCGGGAGACCCCTACGAGCAGTACTTC
NA,TRBV30,NA,TRBJ2-3,CAWSDTPAGTDTQYF,TGTGCCTGGAGTGATACACCCGCCGGCACAGATACGCAGTATTTT